These 15 T cell receptor beta chains originate from one sample sequenced in a study of early T cells in non-severe SARS-CoV-2 infection. TCRdb re-called the 5' RACE reads through MiXCR, storing one row per CDR3 protein. The data show some 88,000 distinct CDR3 sequences, roughly 17% seen once. The input for sequencing was whole blood, taken at baseline. The origin of the receptors is an adult who was a healthcare worker with PCR-confirmed SARS-CoV-2 infection or an uninfected control (not recorded which).

The chain recombines TRBV28 with TRBJ1-5, with a tentative D call TRBD1 (5 bases). CDR3 length equals 12 residues. The V gene lost 5 bases and the J gene lost 9 bases, with 11 bases spanning the gap. The germline V gene has CDR1 MDHEN and CDR2 SYDVKM. The CDR3 DNA sequence: TGTGCCAGCAGTGCCGGGGGACTGCCCCAGCATTTT. This translates into CASSAGGLPQHF.

There are many counts of this clonotype. The chain joins TRBV4-1 to TRBJ2-2, with 9 bases lining up with TRBD2. Germline values: CDR1 MGHRA, CDR2 YSYEKL. Trimming took 0 bases from V and 10 from J; bases not matched to a gene: 12. This CDR3 has 17 residues. The CDR3 DNA sequence: TGCGCCAGCAGCCAAGAAGGACCTAGCGGGAAGAAAACGGAGCTGTTTTTT. This gives the protein CASSQEGPSGKKTELFF.

The chain couples TRBV30 to TRBJ1-5; a possible D gene is TRBD1 (6 bases). The CDR3 totals 12 residues. Germline CDR1 reads GTSNPN; CDR2 reads SVGIG (reference sequence). V was trimmed by 2 bases and J by 6 bases, leaving 8 bases between them. The CDR3 bases are TGTGCCTGGAGTACGGACAGTCAGCCCCAGCATTTT. Encoded protein: CAWSTDSQPQHF.

Ten or more counts support this clonotype. Written as DNA, the CDR3 is TGTGCCAGTACGAAAGGGGCGGGAGGCAACAATGAGCAGTTCTTC. This translates into CASTKGAGGNNEQFF. The chain recombines TRBV19 with TRBJ2-1; 8 bases match TRBD2. This CDR3 is built from 15 residues. Trimming at V came to 7 bases and at J to 5 bases, leaving 10 bases not matched to a gene. Germline V gene lookup returns CDR1 LNHDA and CDR2 SQIVND (reference sequence).

This clonotype has only a few counts. This chain links TRBV2 with TRBJ2-2; D is uncertain. Trimming stripped 6 bases from V and 7 bases from J, with 12 bases between. CDR3 length equals 13 residues. The germline V gene has CDR1 SNHLY and CDR2 FYNNEI. CDR3 sequence reads: CASRGSQIGELFF. CDR3 nucleotide sequence: TGTGCCAGCAGGGGTTCACAGATCGGGGAGCTGTTTTTT. Looking up the rest from reference TRBV2 and TRBJ2-2 gives the full variable domain: EPEVTQTPSHQVTQMGQEVILRCVPISNHLYFYWYRQILGQKVEFLVSFYNNEISEKSEIFDDQFSVERPDGSNFTLKIRSTKLEDSAMYFCASRGSQIGELFFGEGSRLTVL.

This clonotype was picked up a small number of times. The V and J genes are TRBV5-1 and TRBJ2-1; D unclear. CDR1 is SGHRS, CDR2 YFSETQ, per germline. V was trimmed by 0 bases and J by 0 bases, leaving 10 bases between them. This CDR3 region has 16 residues. The CDR3 here is CASSLAPASSYNEQFF. CDR3 DNA sequence: TGCGCCAGCAGCTTGGCCCCCGCGAGCTCCTACAATGAGCAGTTCTTC.

This clonotype was recorded a few times. The V and J genes are TRBV7-8 and TRBJ1-4; 9 bases are shared with TRBD1. Germline V lookup: CDR1 SGHVS, CDR2 FQNEAQ. CDR3 length: 14 residues. The ends lost 5 bases at V and 11 bases at J; junction bases unmatched: 9. CDR3 in amino acids: CASSPDRGSGKLFF. CDR3 DNA: TGTGCCAGCAGCCCAGACAGGGGGTCGGGTAAACTGTTTTTT.

The chain uses TRBV20-1 and TRBJ1-2; D gene uncertain. Germline values: CDR1 DFQATT, CDR2 SNEGSKA (reference sequence). The CDR3 sequence is 13 residues long. The ends were cut back, 3 bases at V and 4 bases at J, with 12 bases in the middle. CDR3 sequence reads: CSASPGASYGYTF. The CDR3 DNA is TGCAGTGCTAGTCCGGGAGCCTCCTATGGCTACACCTTC.

This chain links TRBV12-3 or TRBV12-4 with TRBJ2-2; 9 positions agree with TRBD1. J gave up 7 bases and V 6 bases, and 9 bases lay outside the gene matches. CDR3 length: 15 residues. CDR3 sequence reads: CASSRPGQGNGELFF. The CDR3 bases are TGTGCCAGCAGCAGACCGGGACAGGGAAACGGGGAGCTGTTTTTT.

This clonotype was observed at least ten times. The rearrangement links TRBV7-9 to TRBJ2-5; D call uncertain. V was pared by 4 bases and J by 5 bases, with 8 bases between. CDR3 size: 12 residues. Germline V lookup: CDR1 SEHNR, CDR2 FQNEAQ (reference sequence). CDR3 in amino acids: CASSSHGETQYF. In nucleotides, the CDR3 is TGTGCCAGCAGCTCCCACGGGGAGACCCAGTACTTC.

The J gene is TRBJ1-5, the V gene TRBV28; 7 bases line up with TRBD1. Germline lookup yields CDR1 MDHEN and CDR2 SYDVKM. V lost 6 bases and J lost 2; bases outside the gene matches: 7. This CDR3 comprises 15 residues. CDR3 loop: CASRPQGFGNQPQHF. CDR3 DNA sequence: TGTGCCAGCAGGCCACAGGGGTTTGGCAATCAGCCCCAGCATTTT.

The table lists this clonotype with a few counts. The rearrangement uses TRBV20-1 and TRBJ1-4; D uncertain. CDR3 size: 14 residues. Germline CDR1 is DFQATT and CDR2 is SNEGSKA (reference sequence). V lost 3 bases to trimming and J lost 0 bases, with 8 bases between them. The chain's CDR3 is CSARGWATNEKLFF. The CDR3 DNA follows: TGCAGTGCTAGGGGATGGGCAACTAATGAAAAACTGTTTTTT.

This clonotype came up many times. Germline and junction disagree at one end, which may indicate a read error. The gene calls are TRBV7-8 and TRBJ2-7, with a weak D call TRBD2 (5 bases). CDR3 size: 13 residues. Germline V gene sequence: CDR1 SGHVS, CDR2 FQNEAQ. The CDR3 sequence is CASSLARSYEQYF. CDR3 coding DNA: TGTGCCAGCAGCCTAGCTCGCTCCTACGAGCAGTACTTC.

The chain uses TRBV13 and TRBJ1-3; the D gene is possibly TRBD1 (5 bases). Germline CDR1 is PRHDT and CDR2 is FYEKMQ (reference sequence). The CDR3 runs to 16 residues. V gave up 5 bases and J gave up 0 bases, with 14 bases separating them. In nucleotides, the CDR3 is TGTGCCAGCAGCCCGGGACGGCGCTTCTCTGGAAACACCATATATTTT. The encoded protein is CASSPGRRFSGNTIYF. The full variable domain, its missing parts supplied by reference TRBV13 and TRBJ1-3, is AAGVIQSPRHLIKEKRETATLKCYPIPRHDTVYWYQQGPGQDPQFLISFYEKMQSDKGSIPDRFSAQQFSDYHSELNMSSLELGDSALYFCASSPGRRFSGNTIYFGEGSWLTVV.

This clonotype was counted many times. The CDR3 spells CASSEKGLGETQYF. The CDR3 DNA is TGTGCCAGCAGCGAAAAGGGTCTTGGAGAGACCCAGTACTTC. This chain uses TRBV11-2 with TRBJ2-5; no reliable D call. Trimming left V 5 bases short and J 4 bases short, with 14 bases between. The V gene's germline CDR1 is SGHAT and CDR2 FQNNGV. The CDR3 is 14 residues long.